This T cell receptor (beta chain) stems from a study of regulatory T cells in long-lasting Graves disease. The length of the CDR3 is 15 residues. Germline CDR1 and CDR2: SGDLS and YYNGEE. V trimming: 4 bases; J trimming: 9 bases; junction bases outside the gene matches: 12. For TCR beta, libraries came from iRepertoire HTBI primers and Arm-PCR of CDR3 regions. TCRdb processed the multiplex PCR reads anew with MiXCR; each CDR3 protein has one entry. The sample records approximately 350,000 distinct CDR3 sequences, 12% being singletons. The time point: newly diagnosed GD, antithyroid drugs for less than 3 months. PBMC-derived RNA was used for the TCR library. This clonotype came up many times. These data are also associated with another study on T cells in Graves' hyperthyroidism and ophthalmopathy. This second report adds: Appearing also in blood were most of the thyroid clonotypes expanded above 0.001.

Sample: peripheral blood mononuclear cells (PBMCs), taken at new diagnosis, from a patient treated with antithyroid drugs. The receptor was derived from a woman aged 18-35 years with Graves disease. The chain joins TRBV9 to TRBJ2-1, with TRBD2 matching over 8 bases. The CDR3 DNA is TGTGCCAGCAGCCCAGCGGGGGTGCCAGGTGGTGAGCAGTTCTTC. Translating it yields CASSPAGVPGGEQFF.